This TCR beta chain was sequenced for a study of response to subunit inactivated influenza vaccine (dated by TCRdb to 2017 to 2018). A note on the overall study: Deep quantitative T cell receptor repertoire profiling was used in the study to track responses to a trivalent subunit inactivated influenza vaccine.

The library relied on RT-PCR. The instrument given in TCRdb is Illumina HiSeq 2500. The public reads were run again by TCRdb, first through fastp at Q25 and then through MiXCR, and only productive beta chains were kept. Rows with a matching CDR3 protein are joined into one entry that keeps the most common DNA and genes. A total of about half a million distinct CDR3 sequences appear in this sample, roughly 23% of them only once. The ten largest make up approximately 2% of the sample. The paper's findings and limits, for the study overall: It was suggested by the authors that each seasonal influenza vaccination may recruit only a limited number of new T cells.

The V end loses 3 bases and the J end loses 0 bases, and a stretch of 9 bases separates them. The CDR3, from cysteine to phenylalanine, totals 16 residues. Kept here is only the CDR3 DNA, which spans 48 bases and is read in frame from base 1. For CDR1 and CDR2, the germline V gene lists SGHTA and FQGNSA. This clonotype has only a few counts. What this receptor recognizes is not known. No base qualities exist here, and no much larger clone lies one base off it. This TCR derives from a man in his fifties or sixties who received an inactivated influenza vaccine. Donor details come from another sample of the same person, matched by shared clones. The V and J segments used are TRBV7-2 and TRBJ2-6; the best D guess is TRBD1, with 5 bases matching. The sequencing used CD4+ T cells sorted from PBMCs, collected 5 days after vaccination. DNA sequence: TGTGCCAGCAGCTTCACAGGTTCCTCTGGGGCCAACGTCCTGACTTTC. It specifies CASSFTGSSGANVLTF.